This passage covers 12 T cell receptor beta chains from one sample sequenced in a study of T cell clonotyping in hematopoietic cell transplantation. Time point denoted: recipient sample about 28 days before transplant, after cytoreduction. The method was immunoSEQ multiplex PCR; TCRdb's version includes in-frame clones alone and lacks a portion of them. The repertoire has about 29,000 clones, about 74% of them found once; the top ten carry under 7%. The sequences come from peripheral blood mononuclear cells, collected before stem cell transplant. These receptors came from a woman aged 30 to 39 with chronic myeloid leukemia. Some clones in this sample may be carry-over from other donors' samples.

This sequence joins TRBV19 and TRBJ2-5, with 9 bases lining up with TRBD2. Germline CDR1 and CDR2: LNHDA and SQIVND (reference sequence). V was clipped by 3 bases and J by 0 bases; unmatched bases: 11. This CDR3 has 18 amino acids. CDR3 coding DNA: TGTGCCAGTAGTATGGTAGTAGCGGGGGCCCCGTACCAAGAGACCCAGTACTTC. Amino acid sequence: CASSMVVAGAPYQETQYF.

This chain uses TRBV11-3 with TRBJ2-7, with D perhaps given as TRBD1 or TRBD2 (6 bases each). The germline V gene has CDR1 SGHNT and CDR2 YENEEA. The length of the CDR3 is 14 residues. The ends were cut back, 3 bases at V and 5 bases at J, with 14 bases in the middle. CDR3 sequence: CASSLSRGLNEQYF. CDR3 DNA sequence: TGTGCCAGCAGCTTGAGTCGGGGGCTGAACGAGCAGTACTTC.

In its sample, this clone was seen a few times. The chain uses TRBV21-1 and TRBJ1-4. TRBV21-1 is flagged as a pseudogene. The CDR3 has 21 residues. This chain's CDR3 is CASSKENEAGLVISTNEKLFF. CDR3 nucleotide sequence: TGTGCCAGCAGCAAAGAAAACGAAGCGGGACTAGTAATCTCAACTAATGAAAAACTGTTTTTT.

Only a few counts were recorded for this clone. The chain carries TRBV5-4 and TRBJ1-3, with a possible D match to TRBD1 (5 bases). Germline assignment: CDR1 SGHNT and CDR2 YYREEE (reference sequence). This CDR3 has 12 residues. V lost 5 bases, J lost 7 bases, and 10 bases lay in between. CDR3 sequence: CASSLGANTIYF. CDR3 in DNA: TGTGCCAGCAGTCTAGGGGCGAACACCATATATTTT.

This sequence joins TRBV7-9 and TRBJ2-7; tentatively, D is TRBD1 (5 bases). Germline loops: CDR1 SEHNR, CDR2 FQNEAQ (reference sequence). The CDR3 is 16 amino acids. The V gene lost 1 base and the J gene lost 4 bases, with 17 bases spanning the gap. The CDR3 region is CASSLGTTAPGYEQYF. The DNA of the CDR3 is TGTGCCAGCAGCTTAGGGACAACCGCCCCCGGATACGAGCAGTACTTC.

The chain uses TRBV9 and TRBJ1-5, with D perhaps TRBD1 (5 bases). The CDR3 length is 13 residues. V gave up 4 bases and J gave up 8 bases, with 13 bases separating them. The germline gives CDR1 SGDLS, CDR2 YYNGEE. The DNA of the CDR3 is TGTGCCAGCAGCCTAGGGGCTTCGGAGCCCCAGCATTTT. Amino acid sequence: CASSLGASEPQHF.

V usage is TRBV15 and J usage is TRBJ1-1; 8 nucleotides line up with TRBD1. This CDR3 has 14 residues. The J segment lost 10 bases and the V segment lost 2 bases, leaving 9 bases of the junction unmatched. Germline V lookup: CDR1 LNHNV, CDR2 YYDKDF (reference sequence). This CDR3 is CATSRPMTGVGAFF. The CDR3 DNA reads as TGTGCCACCAGCAGACCTATGACAGGGGTAGGAGCTTTCTTT. The variable domain in full, completed from reference TRBV15 and TRBJ1-1, reads DAMVIQNPRYQVTQFGKPVTLSCSQTLNHNVMYWYQQKSSQAPKLLFHYYDKDFNNEADTPDNFQSRRPNTSFCFLDIRSPGLGDTAMYLCATSRPMTGVGAFFGQGTRLTVV.

The chain recombines TRBV30 with TRBJ1-4; D may be TRBD1 (5 bases). Germline loops: CDR1 GTSNPN, CDR2 SVGIG (reference sequence). Between the trimmed V and J ends, which lost 2 bases and 3 bases, there was a span of 13 bases. The CDR3 has 15 amino acids. Here the CDR3 reads CAWSIVGAANEKLFF. CDR3 nucleotide sequence: TGTGCCTGGAGTATTGTTGGGGCGGCTAATGAAAAACTGTTTTTT. The full variable domain, in which reference TRBV30 and TRBJ1-4 provide the parts outside the CDR3, is SQTIHQWPATLVQPVGSPLSLECTVEGTSNPNLYWYRQAAGRGLQLLFYSVGIGQISSEVPQNLSASRPQDRQFILSSKKLLLSDSGFYLCAWSIVGAANEKLFFGSGTQLSVL.

The V and J genes are TRBV28 and TRBJ2-2, with a tentative D call TRBD1 (6 bases). The CDR3 is made up of 19 amino acids. With 6 bases removed from V and 2 bases from J, the gap between germline ends came to 25 bases. Germline CDR1 MDHEN, CDR2 SYDVKM. CDR3 nucleotide sequence: TGTGCCAGCAGGTACCGGGCCGGGTCGGGACAAACCAACACCGGGGAGCTGTTTTTT. It specifies CASRYRAGSGQTNTGELFF. The full variable domain, rest sourced from reference TRBV28 and TRBJ2-2, is DVKVTQSSRYLVKRTGEKVFLECVQDMDHENMFWYRQDPGLGLRLIYFSYDVKMKEKGDIPEGYSVSREKKERFSLILESASTNQTSMYLCASRYRAGSGQTNTGELFFGEGSRLTVL.

The rearrangement links TRBV6-1 to TRBJ1-2; tentatively, D is TRBD1 (6 bases). The CDR3 has 14 residues. Germline V gene sequence: CDR1 MNHNS, CDR2 SASEGT. V was cut by 6 bases and J by 1 base, with 12 bases left in between. The CDR3 loop reads CASRQGFVNYGYTF. The CDR3 DNA follows: TGTGCCAGCAGGCAGGGGTTTGTTAACTATGGCTACACCTTC.

The chain couples TRBV6-1 to TRBJ1-6, with TRBD1 identical over 7 bases. Germline V CDR1 and CDR2: MNHNS, SASEGT. Germline trimming cut 1 base from V and 4 bases from J; bases unmatched to any gene: 4. This CDR3 has 16 amino acids. The CDR3 is CASSEVGQTYNSPLHF. The CDR3 bases are TGTGCCAGCAGTGAAGTGGGACAGACTTATAATTCACCCCTCCACTTT.

The V gene is TRBV5-6, the J gene TRBJ1-1; D is ambiguous. Trimming stripped 5 bases from V and 6 bases from J, with 17 bases between. The length of the CDR3 is 14 residues. Per germline, CDR1 SGHDT and CDR2 YYEEEE. The CDR3 loop is CASSVGGRFAEAFF. CDR3 in DNA: TGTGCCAGCAGTGTAGGTGGGAGGTTCGCTGAAGCTTTCTTT.